The 10 T cell receptor beta chains listed next were all sequenced from one sample in a study of blood T cell repertoires in COVID-19. The data were produced by immunoSEQ multiplex PCR, yet TCRdb's version contains in-frame clones alone and is incomplete. The top ten hold roughly a sixth of the sample, which has about 200,000 clones, roughly 90% seen once. The sequenced sample was peripheral blood. The source is a man over 45 with COVID-19, enrolled during active disease.

The chain's CDR3 is CASSLEEEVSRTIYF. As DNA, the CDR3 is TGCGCCAGCAGCTTGGAGGAAGAGGTCTCTAGGACCATATATTTT. This sequence joins TRBV5-1 and TRBJ1-3, with unresolved D. Germline CDR1 is SGHRS and CDR2 is YFSETQ. Trimming stripped 0 bases from V and 10 bases from J, with 17 bases between. The CDR3 has 15 residues.

The rearrangement uses TRBV9 and TRBJ2-1, with 8 bases identical to TRBD2. CDR3 length: 16 residues. V was pared by 0 bases and J by 4 bases, with 6 bases of the junction left unmatched. Germline V gene lookup returns CDR1 SGDLS and CDR2 YYNGEE. DNA for the CDR3: TGTGCCAGCAGCGTAGGGGGGAGCGGGAGATACAATGAGCAGTTCTTC. Translated: CASSVGGSGRYNEQFF.

The gene calls are TRBV7-3 and TRBJ2-3, with D possibly TRBD2 on 6 matching bases. Deletions cut 1 base from V and 2 bases from J, with 13 bases between. Germline CDR1 is SGHTA and CDR2 is FQGTGA. The CDR3 has 16 amino acids. The CDR3 DNA is TGTGCCAGCAGCTTAAATGGGAGGACTGACACAGATACGCAGTATTTT. Its translation: CASSLNGRTDTDTQYF.

This clone has only a few counts. The chain combines TRBV28 with TRBJ1-3, with TRBD1 matching over 7 bases. V trimming: 0 bases; J trimming: 1 base; junction bases outside the gene matches: 3. Germline CDR1 is MDHEN and CDR2 is SYDVKM. The CDR3 has 16 amino acids. The CDR3, as DNA: TGTGCCAGCAGTTTATGGGCCAGGGGGTCTGGAAACACCATATATTTT. It yields the protein CASSLWARGSGNTIYF.

The gene calls are TRBV15 and TRBJ1-5; D remains unclear. The CDR3 has 12 residues. CDR1 is LNHNV, CDR2 YYDKDF, per germline (reference sequence). Trimming took off 5 bases at V and 6 bases at J, with 8 bases between the two ends. The CDR3 nucleotides read TGTGCCACCAGCCGCCTAGGTCAGCCCCAGCATTTT. It is translated as CATSRLGQPQHF.

The chain recombines TRBV2 with TRBJ2-7; D possibly corresponds to TRBD1 (5 bases). Looked up from germline, CDR1 is SNHLY and CDR2 is FYNNEI. Trimming removed 6 bases at V and 2 bases at J, with 14 bases between. The CDR3 totals 14 residues. The CDR3 region is CASRGQLRTYEQYF. The CDR3 DNA reads TGTGCCAGCAGGGGGCAGTTGCGCACCTACGAGCAGTACTTC.

The chain employs TRBV5-1 and TRBJ1-1, with D perhaps matching TRBD1 (5 bases). This CDR3 comprises 16 residues. Trimming took 0 bases from V and 3 from J, leaving 15 bases between them. CDR1 and CDR2 from the germline V gene are SGHRS and YFSETQ. The CDR3 nucleotides are TGCGCCAGCAGCTTGGGGCGGGGCGCCGGGGACACTGAAGCTTTCTTT. Translated, it gives CASSLGRGAGDTEAFF.

CDR3 sequence reads: CASSPRLLGEQYF. The CDR3 nucleotides read TGTGCCAGCAGCCCCCGGTTACTCGGCGAGCAGTACTTC. The rearrangement uses TRBV11-3 and TRBJ2-7, with D uncertain. The CDR3 totals 13 residues. CDR1 SGHNT and CDR2 YENEEA come from the germline V gene. The V end was cut by 5 bases, the J end by 6 bases, with 14 bases between.

The chain uses TRBV7-2 and TRBJ2-7; 9 nucleotides line up with TRBD1. Germline V gene sequence: CDR1 SGHTA, CDR2 FQGNSA. The junction had 8 bases not matched to a gene; V was cut back by 5 bases and J by 3 bases. The CDR3 sequence is 15 residues long. CDR3 nucleotides: TGTGCCAGCAGCCCTACTGTGGGACAGGGCTACGAGCAGTACTTC. This sequence encodes CASSPTVGQGYEQYF.

This clone came up a few times. The chain recombines TRBV29-1 with TRBJ1-2; D call uncertain. Germline V gene data show CDR1 as SQVTM and CDR2 as ANQGSEA. Trimming removed 1 base at V and 3 bases at J, with 12 bases between. The CDR3 totals 14 residues. The CDR3 DNA sequence: TGCAGCGTTGAAGGAGGATATCCGGACTATGGCTACACCTTC. Translation: CSVEGGYPDYGYTF.